These T cell receptor beta chains were read from a single sample in a study of shared clonotypes between healthy human individuals. Only in-frame clones appear in the TCRdb table, and some are missing; sequencing was by immunoSEQ multiplex PCR. The sample lists approximately 1.5 million clones, 97% to 99% seen once, with approximately 0.38% in the top ten. Sequencing was carried out using naive CD4+ T cells sorted from blood. These receptors all come from a man aged 25-40 years in good health. CDR3s include the opening cysteine and the closing phenylalanine or tryptophan. A D gene is named only where the DNA matches it firmly.

NA	TRBV9	TRBJ2-5	CASSTRGTEEETQYF	TGTGCCAGCAGCACACGGGGGACAGAGGAAGAGACCCAGTACTTC
TRBD2	TRBV28	TRBJ2-1	CGSTLAGSSEQFF	TGTGGGAGCACACTAGCGGGGTCAAGTGAGCAGTTCTTC
NA	TRBV20-1	TRBJ2-1	CSAIVGNEQFF	TGCAGTGCTATAGTCGGGAATGAGCAGTTCTTC
NA	TRBV6-4	TRBJ2-3	CASSDSGPDTQYF	TGTGCCAGCAGTGACTCAGGGCCAGATACGCAGTATTTT
TRBD2	TRBV9	TRBJ2-3	CASSVRTSGSTDTQYF	TGTGCCAGCAGCGTAAGGACTAGCGGCAGCACAGATACGCAGTATTTT
NA	TRBV11-3	TRBJ2-1	CASSSGSSSYNEQFF	TGTGCCAGCAGCTCAGGATCCAGCTCCTACAATGAGCAGTTCTTC
NA	TRBV10-3	TRBJ2-7	CAISEWAPGASYEQYF	TGTGCCATCAGTGAATGGGCCCCAGGGGCCTCCTACGAGCAGTACTTC
NA	TRBV5-4	TRBJ2-3	CASSFRFPSTDTQYF	TGTGCCAGCAGCTTTAGGTTCCCTAGCACAGATACGCAGTATTTT
NA	TRBV19	TRBJ2-7	CASSIDLVYEQYF	TGTGCCAGTAGTATAGATCTAGTCTACGAGCAGTACTTC
TRBD2	TRBV6-5	TRBJ2-3	CASSPRTSPDTQYF	TGTGCCAGCAGCCCACGGACTAGTCCAGATACGCAGTATTTT
TRBD2	TRBV30	TRBJ2-1	CAWIKSGSSYNEQFF	TGTGCCTGGATCAAAAGCGGGAGCTCCTACAATGAGCAGTTCTTC
NA	TRBV5-1	TRBJ2-2	CASSQHQANTGELFF	TGCGCCAGCAGTCAGCATCAAGCAAACACCGGGGAGCTGTTTTTT
TRBD2	TRBV10-2	TRBJ2-1	CASRISGSPYNEQFF	TGCGCCAGCAGGATTAGCGGGAGTCCCTACAATGAGCAGTTCTTC
TRBD2	TRBV28	TRBJ2-1	CASSWGTSGSIPSVF	TGTGCCAGCAGTTGGGGGACTAGCGGGAGTATTCCCTCGGTCTTC
TRBD2	TRBV7-3	TRBJ2-2	CASSSNSGRTGELFF	TGTGCCAGCAGCTCTAATAGCGGGAGGACCGGGGAGCTGTTTTTT
TRBD2	TRBV28	TRBJ2-1	CASSLDSGGYNEQFF	TGTGCCAGCAGTCTTGATAGCGGGGGGTACAATGAGCAGTTCTTC
NA	TRBV6-1	TRBJ2-5	CASSEPTQETQYF	TGTGCCAGCAGTGAACCGACCCAAGAGACCCAGTACTTC
NA	TRBV6-5	TRBJ2-2	CASRRAGNGGGELFF	TGTGCCAGCAGAAGGGCGGGAAACGGGGGCGGGGAGCTGTTTTTT
TRBD2	TRBV7-9	TRBJ2-1	CASSLASGYNEQFF	TGTGCCAGCAGCTTGGCTAGCGGGTACAATGAGCAGTTCTTC